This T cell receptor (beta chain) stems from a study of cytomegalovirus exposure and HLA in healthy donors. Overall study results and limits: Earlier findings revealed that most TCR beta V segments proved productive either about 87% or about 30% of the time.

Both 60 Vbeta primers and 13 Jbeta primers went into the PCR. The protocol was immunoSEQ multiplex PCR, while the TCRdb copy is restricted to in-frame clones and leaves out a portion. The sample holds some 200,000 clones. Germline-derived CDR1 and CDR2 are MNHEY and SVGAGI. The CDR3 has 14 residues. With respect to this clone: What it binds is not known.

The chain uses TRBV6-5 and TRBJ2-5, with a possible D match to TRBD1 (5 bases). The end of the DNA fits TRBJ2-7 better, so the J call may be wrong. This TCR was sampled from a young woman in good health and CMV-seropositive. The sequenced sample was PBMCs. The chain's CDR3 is CASSYRRDPYEQYF. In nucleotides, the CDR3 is TGTGCCAGCAGTTACCGCAGGGATCCCTACGAGCAGTACTTC.